This T cell receptor (beta chain) was captured in a study of blood T cell repertoires in COVID-19. Study summary: Sample material is recorded as cDNA or gDNA derived from T cells, B-cell-depleted T cells, or PBMCs.

The CDR3 has 14 amino acids. The ends were cut back, 1 base at V and 2 bases at J, with 8 bases in the middle. The germline V gene has CDR1 MGHRA and CDR2 YSYEKL. Profiling relied on immunoSEQ multiplex PCR, and the TCRdb table lists in-frame clones only, not all of them. The table records around 250,000 clones, more than 70% of them present only once. This chain connects TRBV4-1 to TRBJ1-1; D not resolved. Sample: peripheral blood. The clonotype comes from a man older than 75 with acute or convalescent COVID-19. CDR3 nucleotide sequence: TGCGCCAGCAGCCAAGGTCCGGGTAACACTGAAGCTTTCTTT. It specifies CASSQGPGNTEAFF.